The 8 T cell receptor beta chains below come from one sample, sequenced in a study of blood T cell repertoires in COVID-19. Data came from immunoSEQ multiplex PCR; TCRdb stores just in-frame clones and leaves some out. The data contain a few hundred thousand clones, about nine tenths of them singletons. Sequenced sample: PBMCs or T cells enriched from blood (not recorded which). The receptors originated from a woman in her thirties or forties with acute COVID-19.

V and J are TRBV6-5 and TRBJ1-6, with D possibly being TRBD1 (6 bases). V was shortened by 6 bases and J by 7 bases, with 16 bases between the two germline ends. This CDR3 region has 15 residues. In germline, CDR1 is MNHEY, CDR2 SVGAGI. CDR3 in DNA: TGTGCCAGCAGCCCCCAGGGGTTTCACAATTCACCCCTCCACTTT. This sequence encodes CASSPQGFHNSPLHF.

The chain joins TRBV18 to TRBJ2-7, with unresolved D. Germline V gives CDR1 KGHSH, CDR2 LQKENI. CDR3 length: 13 residues. V lost 0 bases to trimming and J lost 7 bases, with 10 bases between them. The CDR3 protein is CASSPPATREQYV. CDR3 DNA: TGTGCCAGCTCACCACCGGCGACACGGGAGCAGTACGTC.

The chain links TRBV7-2 to TRBJ2-5; perhaps TRBD1 as D (5 bases). Looked up from germline, CDR1 is SGHTA and CDR2 is FQGNSA. The CDR3 is made up of 15 amino acids. With 1 base removed from V and 9 bases from J, the gap between germline ends came to 18 bases. CDR3 loop: CASSLGGQLPGPQYF. The DNA for the CDR3 is TGTGCCAGCAGCTTAGGGGGCCAGTTACCTGGGCCCCAGTACTTC.

This clone was recorded once. V usage is TRBV6-4 and J usage is TRBJ2-2; 8 bases align to TRBD1. CDR1 is MRHNA and CDR2 is SNTAGT in the germline V gene. V dropped 3 bases and J dropped 3; count of bases not matched to a gene: 3. The CDR3 length is 15 residues. CDR3 DNA: TGTGCCAGCAGTGAACAGGGGGTGCACACCGGGGAGCTGTTTTTT. This gives the protein CASSEQGVHTGELFF.

A few counts support this clone. This chain uses TRBV18 with TRBJ1-2; D is unclear. The CDR3 runs to 14 residues. Trimming removed 0 bases from V and 2 bases from J, with 7 bases in between. CDR1 is KGHSH and CDR2 is LQKENI in the germline V gene. The CDR3 DNA is TGTGCCAGCTCACCACCGTCAGAAAACTATGGCTACACCTTC. Amino acids: CASSPPSENYGYTF.

In its sample, this clone was seen a few times. The CDR3 loop is CASNLGTAESGELFF. CDR3 sequence (DNA): TGTGCCAGCAACCTAGGGACAGCGGAATCCGGGGAGCTGTTTTTT. The V call is TRBV6-5, the J call TRBJ2-2; 7 bases match TRBD1. The CDR3 has 15 residues. Germline values: CDR1 MNHEY, CDR2 SVGAGI. V trimming: 7 bases; J trimming: 6 bases; junction bases outside the gene matches: 11.

V and J are TRBV6-5 and TRBJ2-7; maybe TRBD2 (6 bases). V lost 7 bases and J 4 bases, leaving 20 bases between the germline ends. This CDR3 is built from 15 residues. Per the germline V gene, CDR1 is MNHEY and CDR2 is SVGAGI. The CDR3 sequence is CASKTRGDAMYEQYF. The CDR3 DNA follows: TGTGCCAGCAAGACCCGCGGGGACGCTATGTACGAGCAGTACTTC.

The chain carries TRBV6-1 and TRBJ2-1, with 10 bases fitting TRBD2. The germline gives CDR1 MNHNS, CDR2 SASEGT. The CDR3 spans 15 residues. With 2 bases clipped from V and 15 bases from J, the junction kept 13 bases outside the gene matches. For the CDR3, the DNA is TGTGCCAGCAGTGAATATGGACTAGCGGCTCTCCGTCGGTTCTTC. The encoded protein is CASSEYGLAALRRFF.